These T cell receptor beta chains were read from a single sample in a study of T cells after yellow fever vaccination. TCRdb used MiXCR to reprocess the 5' RACE reads, holding one entry per CDR3 protein. Of 300,000 to 400,000 distinct CDR3 sequences in the sample, about 4% are singletons; the top ten hold around 24%. The material sequenced was PBMCs, taken 5 days after the yellow fever booster vaccination. The receptors come from a man younger than 30 who received the YFV17D yellow fever vaccine. Each CDR3 is given with its conserved first and last residue. The D gene is left open where the match is weak. Not all rows give a size; the values are once, few, many and, for expanded clones, a class.

v_call,j_call,clone_size,d_call,cdr3_nt,cdr3_aa
TRBV5-6,TRBJ2-7,many,TRBD1,TGTGCCAGCAGCTTGGTGGGACAGAACTACGAGCAGTACTTC,CASSLVGQNYEQYF
TRBV20-1,TRBJ2-1,many,-,TGCAGTGCTAGCGATGGGAATGCCTACAATGAGCAGTTCTTC,CSASDGNAYNEQFF
TRBV6-5,TRBJ2-5,-,-,TGTGCCAGCAGTGGGGCGGGGGCGAACCAAGAGACCCAGTACTTC,CASSGAGANQETQYF
TRBV5-5,TRBJ2-3,-,TRBD2,TGTGCCAGCAGCGGGGCTAGGACTAGAGGCACAGATACGCAGTATTTT,CASSGARTRGTDTQYF
TRBV9,TRBJ2-3,many,-,TGTGCCAGCAGCCCTCGTTTCACAGATACGCAGTATTTT,CASSPRFTDTQYF
TRBV7-9,TRBJ1-1,few,TRBD1,TGTGCCACGAAACTCGGACAGGGATGGACTGAAGCTTTCTTT,CATKLGQGWTEAFF
TRBV14,TRBJ1-6,many,-,TGTGCCAGCAGCCGGGTTGGGGGTTCCGTACCCCTCCACTTT,CASSRVGGSVPLHF
TRBV6-5,TRBJ2-3,many,-,TGTGCCAGCAAACGACGGGGAACCCCTAGCACAGATACGCAGTATTTT,CASKRRGTPSTDTQYF
TRBV5-1,TRBJ2-5,many,-,TGCGCCAGCAGCTTGGGCAGGGGCGGCGAAGAGACCCAGTACTTC,CASSLGRGGEETQYF
TRBV5-1,TRBJ1-2,few,TRBD1,TGCGCCAGCAGCGGGGACAGGAATGGCTACACCTTC,CASSGDRNGYTF
TRBV28,TRBJ2-3,few,TRBD1,TGTGCCAGCAGCTTCCCTAGAGGACAGGGGGGCACAGATACGCAGTATTTT,CASSFPRGQGGTDTQYF
TRBV7-9,TRBJ1-6,many,-,TGTGCCAGCAGCCCTGGTCGGTCCTATAATTCACCCCTCCACTTT,CASSPGRSYNSPLHF
TRBV9,TRBJ1-6,-,TRBD1,TGTGCCAGCAGCGTAGGGGTCGGCAGGGGGCATGGGAATTCACCCCTCCACTTT,CASSVGVGRGHGNSPLHF
TRBV11-1,TRBJ2-1,many,-,TGTGCCAGCAGCTTTGGCGGTGAGCAGTTCTTC,CASSFGGEQFF
TRBV10-3,TRBJ2-3,few,TRBD2,TGTGCCATCAGTGGGACTAGCGACCTTACGCAGTATTTT,CAISGTSDLTQYF
TRBV18,TRBJ2-1,-,TRBD1,TGTGCCAGCTCACTCGACAGGGGAGCCTACAATGAGCAGTTCTTC,CASSLDRGAYNEQFF
TRBV7-9,TRBJ2-7,-,-,TGTGCCAGCAGCTTGCCGCTCTCCTACGAGCAGTACTTC,CASSLPLSYEQYF
TRBV2,TRBJ2-7,few,-,TGTGCCAGCACCGTTTCCCGCTACTACGAGCAGTACTTC,CASTVSRYYEQYF
TRBV19,TRBJ2-1,-,-,TGTGCCAGTAGTATAGGGGGACACTTCAATGAGCAGTTCTTC,CASSIGGHFNEQFF
TRBV7-9,TRBJ2-1,few,-,TGTGCCAGCAGTTTTGGATTACACGGGACACTGAGTTTCTATGAGCAGTTCTTC,CASSFGLHGTLSFYEQFF
TRBV11-2,TRBJ1-4,few,-,TGTGCCAGCAGCCCCTGGAGGGGGGGGGAGCGGGAAAAACTGTTTTTT,CASSPWRGGEREKLFF
TRBV9,TRBJ2-1,few,TRBD2,TGTGCCAGCCAAAGCGGGGAGTCCTACAATGAGCAGTTCTTC,CASQSGESYNEQFF
TRBV3-1,TRBJ1-1,many,-,TGTGCCAGCAGCCGGAATGATGACACTGAAGCTTTCTTT,CASSRNDDTEAFF
TRBV6-1,TRBJ2-5,-,-,TGTGCCAGCAGTGAAGCGGATGGGGAGGTGGAGACCCAGTACTTC,CASSEADGEVETQYF
TRBV19,TRBJ2-1,-,TRBD2,TGTGCCAGTAGTAAAACTAGCGGCGTAAACAATGAGCAGTTCTTC,CASSKTSGVNNEQFF
TRBV5-1,TRBJ2-6,-,TRBD2,TGCGCCAGCAGCCCGAGACTAGCGGGGGCCGGGGCCAACGTCCTGACTTTC,CASSPRLAGAGANVLTF
TRBV4-3,TRBJ1-2,-,TRBD1,TGCGCCAGCAGCCAAGATTCGGGGACAGGGTGGTATGGCTACACCTTC,CASSQDSGTGWYGYTF
TRBV2,TRBJ2-5,many,TRBD1,TGTGCCAGCAGCAGTGACAGGGGGCCTTGGGAGACCCAGTACTTC,CASSSDRGPWETQYF
TRBV7-2,TRBJ2-5,few,-,TGTGCCAGCAACATCCGGGGGACACAAGAGACCCAGTACTTC,CASNIRGTQETQYF
TRBV27,TRBJ1-5,few,-,TGTGCCAGCAAGACCATGGGGGGGCCTAGGCAGCCCCAGCATTTT,CASKTMGGPRQPQHF
TRBV5-1,TRBJ1-3,-,-,TGCGCCAGCAGTTGGAGAGGGGGAGGAAACACCATATATTTT,CASSWRGGGNTIYF
TRBV20-1,TRBJ1-5,-,-,TGCAGTGCTTGGGGGCTCGATAGCAATCAGCCCCAGCATTTT,CSAWGLDSNQPQHF
TRBV7-9,TRBJ2-7,-,-,TGTGCCAGCAGCGACACAGGGTTCCTCTCCTACGAGCAGTACTTC,CASSDTGFLSYEQYF
TRBV28,TRBJ2-3,many,TRBD1,TGTGCCAGCAGTGAGACAGGGCCTATAGGGCAGTATTTT,CASSETGPIGQYF
TRBV10-3,TRBJ2-1,few,-,TGTGCCATCAGTGAATTATACAATGAGCAGTTCTTC,CAISELYNEQFF
TRBV12-3/TRBV12-4,TRBJ1-3,-,-,TGTGCCAGCAGTTTTGGGAGGGACTCTGGAAACACCATATATTTT,CASSFGRDSGNTIYF
TRBV18,TRBJ2-3,many,-,TGTGCCAGCTCACCAGCCCAGCCAGCAGATACGCAGTATTTT,CASSPAQPADTQYF
TRBV10-1,TRBJ2-5,few,-,TGCGCCAGCAGTGAGTCTTATGAAGCGGAGACCCAGTACTTC,CASSESYEAETQYF
TRBV20-1,TRBJ1-2,many,TRBD1,TGCCAGGGGACAGGGGGCGATCGGTCTTATGGCTACACCTTC,CQGTGGDRSYGYTF
TRBV27,TRBJ1-2,few,-,TGTGCCAGCAGTTTACCCAGAACCAAAAAAACGGGACGGTCCCTCAAACCCTATGGCTACACCTTC,CASSLPRTKKTGRSLKPYGYTF
TRBV6-1,TRBJ2-3,many,-,TGTGCCAGCAGTGAATGGGAAGATACGCAGTATTTT,CASSEWEDTQYF
TRBV20-1,TRBJ2-3,-,-,TGCAGTGCTAGAGACCAAATCACAGATACGCAGTATTTT,CSARDQITDTQYF